This T cell receptor (beta chain) is drawn from a study of T-cell reconstitution after alpha-beta-depleted transplantation in children. Study-wide points: A year had passed since transplant, and T-cell counts and diversity by then came mostly from newly produced T cells. Several hundred graft clones that had expanded were reportedly the source of alpha-beta T cells about two months after transplant. Elevated TCRbeta diversity at day 60 was traced, in some patients, to surviving recipient T cells and thymic progenitors.

Preparing the TCRbeta library involved the use of unique molecular identifiers. In TCRdb, the PCR reads were re-called with MiXCR into one record per CDR3 protein. In the table there are under 450,000 distinct CDR3 sequences, 15% to 20% of which are singletons. Per the germline V gene, CDR1 is MDHEN and CDR2 is SYDVKM. V lost 7 bases to trimming and J lost 0 bases, with 13 bases between them. The CDR3 covers 15 residues. Concerning this clonotype: Its antigen is as yet unknown.

This specimen was PBMCs, mostly from graft donor cells, taken 360 days after TCRalphabeta/CD19-depleted stem cell transplant. The sequence was obtained from a boy under two years old who had a stem cell transplant for Wiskott-Aldrich syndrome, so the T cells may come from the graft donor. The V and J genes are TRBV28 and TRBJ1-5; D gene unclear. CDR3 amino acids: CASKSGAPSNQPQHF. The CDR3 DNA reads TGTGCCAGCAAGTCGGGAGCTCCTAGCAATCAGCCCCAGCATTTT.